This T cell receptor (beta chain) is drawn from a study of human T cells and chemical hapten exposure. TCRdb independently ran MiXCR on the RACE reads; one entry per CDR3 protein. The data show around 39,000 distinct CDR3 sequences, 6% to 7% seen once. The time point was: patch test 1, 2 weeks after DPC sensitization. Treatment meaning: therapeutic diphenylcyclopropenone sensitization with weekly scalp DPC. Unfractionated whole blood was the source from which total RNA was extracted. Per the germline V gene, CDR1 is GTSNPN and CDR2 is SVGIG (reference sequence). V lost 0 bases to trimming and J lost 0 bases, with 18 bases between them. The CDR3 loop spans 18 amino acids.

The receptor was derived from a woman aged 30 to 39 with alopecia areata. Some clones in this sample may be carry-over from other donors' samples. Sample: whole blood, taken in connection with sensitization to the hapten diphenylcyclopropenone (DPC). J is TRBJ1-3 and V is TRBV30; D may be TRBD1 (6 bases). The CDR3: CAWSVVVGPGDSGNTIYF. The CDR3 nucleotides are TGTGCCTGGAGTGTCGTGGTGGGGCCAGGGGACTCTGGAAACACCATATATTTT.